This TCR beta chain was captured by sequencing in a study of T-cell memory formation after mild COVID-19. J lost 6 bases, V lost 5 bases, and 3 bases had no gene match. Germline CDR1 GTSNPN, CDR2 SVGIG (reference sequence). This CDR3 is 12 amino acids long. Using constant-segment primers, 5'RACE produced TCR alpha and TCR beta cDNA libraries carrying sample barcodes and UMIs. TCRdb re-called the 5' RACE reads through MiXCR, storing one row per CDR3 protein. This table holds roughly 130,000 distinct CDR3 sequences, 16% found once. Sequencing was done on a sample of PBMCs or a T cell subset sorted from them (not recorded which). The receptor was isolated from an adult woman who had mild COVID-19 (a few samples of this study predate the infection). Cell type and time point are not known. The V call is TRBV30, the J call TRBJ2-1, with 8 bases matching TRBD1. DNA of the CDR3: TGTGCCTGGGGACAGGGACCCAATGAGCAGTTCTTC. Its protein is CAWGQGPNEQFF.